One and the same sample provided the 17 T cell receptor beta chains below, sequenced in a study of cytomegalovirus exposure and HLA in healthy donors. A multiplex PCR was run with 60 Vbeta primers and 13 Jbeta primers. Profiling relied on immunoSEQ multiplex PCR, and the TCRdb table lists in-frame clones only, not all of them. The repertoire holds over 150,000 clones, with approximately 77% as singletons. The sequenced material came from PBMCs. These TCRs come from a male donor in good health and CMV-seropositive.

This clone has just one count. The V call is TRBV6-1, the J call TRBJ1-1; D remains unclear. Germline V gives CDR1 MNHNS, CDR2 SASEGT. V lost 5 bases, J lost 11 bases, and 15 bases lay in between. There are 12 residues in the CDR3. The CDR3 protein is CASSFGELSAFF. The CDR3, as DNA: TGTGCCAGCAGTTTCGGGGAGCTGAGTGCTTTCTTT.

This chain links TRBV6-5 with TRBJ1-2; D perhaps matches TRBD1 (6 bases). The germline V gene encodes CDR1 MNHEY and CDR2 SVGAGI. CDR3 size: 15 residues. The V end lost 2 bases, the J end lost 5 bases, and 15 bases lay between the germline ends. The CDR3: CASSYEGIGGYGYTF. The CDR3 coding sequence is TGTGCCAGCAGTTACGAGGGTATAGGGGGATATGGCTACACCTTC.

This clone was detected only a few times. The chain uses TRBV4-1 and TRBJ2-3, with TRBD2 matching over 8 bases. The J segment lost 6 bases and the V segment lost 1 base, leaving 9 bases of the junction unmatched. This CDR3 has 16 residues. CDR1 and CDR2 (germline): MGHRA, YSYEKL. The CDR3 is CASSQGRGGRSDTQYF. CDR3 sequence (DNA): TGCGCCAGCAGCCAAGGGCGCGGGGGGAGGTCCGATACGCAGTATTTT.

The genes are TRBV29-1 and TRBJ1-4; D unresolved. Germline values: CDR1 SQVTM, CDR2 ANQGSEA. This CDR3 comprises 14 residues. V was clipped by 3 bases and J by 6 bases, with 14 bases between them. CDR3 nucleotide sequence: TGCAGCGTTGATTGCGGCAACATGGATGAAAAACTGTTTTTT. This sequence encodes CSVDCGNMDEKLFF.

This clone was picked up a small number of times. This sequence joins TRBV6-4 and TRBJ2-1; 16 positions match TRBD2. V trimming: 6 bases; J trimming: 8 bases; junction bases outside the gene matches: 7. CDR1 is MRHNA, CDR2 SNTAGT, per germline. This CDR3 has 16 residues. The DNA of the CDR3 is TGTGCCAGCAGCGAAACCGGGACTAGCGGGGGGGATGAGCAGTTCTTC. Residues: CASSETGTSGGDEQFF.

The V and J genes are TRBV5-1 and TRBJ2-3, with 12 bases that match TRBD2. From germline, CDR1 is SGHRS and CDR2 YFSETQ. Trimming took 0 bases from V and 4 from J; bases not matched to a gene: 9. The CDR3 contains 18 residues. In DNA form, the CDR3 reads TGCGCCAGCAGCTTGGCGGCTAGCGGGGGGGCCGCTTCAGATACGCAGTATTTT. This gives the protein CASSLAASGGAASDTQYF. Full variable domain (outside the CDR3, taken from reference TRBV5-1 and TRBJ2-3): KAGVTQTPRYLIKTRGQQVTLSCSPISGHRSVSWYQQTPGQGLQFLFEYFSETQRNKGNFPGRFSGRQFSNSRSEMNVSTLELGDSALYLCASSLAASGGAASDTQYFGPGTRLTVL.

In its sample, this clone was seen once. The chain combines TRBV2 with TRBJ2-7, with 12 bases fitting TRBD2. The CDR3 runs 13 residues. The trim removed 8 bases at V and 5 bases at J, leaving 4 bases unmatched. Germline V gene lookup returns CDR1 SNHLY and CDR2 FYNNEI. As DNA, the CDR3 is TGTGCCAGCGTAGGGACTAGCGGGCACGAGCAGTACTTC. Its protein is CASVGTSGHEQYF.

The V call is TRBV7-8, the J call TRBJ2-5; perhaps TRBD1 as D (6 bases). The length of the CDR3 is 15 residues. Germline V gives CDR1 SGHVS, CDR2 FQNEAQ. V shed 4 bases and J shed 2 bases, with 14 bases lying between them. The CDR3 here is CASSSNYRVQETQYF. Written as DNA, the CDR3 is TGTGCCAGCAGCTCCAATTACAGGGTACAAGAGACCCAGTACTTC. The whole variable domain, remainder taken from reference TRBV7-8 and TRBJ2-5, is GAGVSQSPRYKVAKRGQDVALRCDPISGHVSLFWYQQALGQGPEFLTYFQNEAQLDKSGLPSDRFFAERPEGSVSTLKIQRTQQEDSAVYLCASSSNYRVQETQYFGPGTRLLVL.

Turning to this clone: Germline and junction disagree at one end, which may indicate a read error. J is TRBJ2-2 and V is TRBV14; no firm D call. The CDR3 runs 13 residues. Germline CDR1 SGHDN, CDR2 FVKESK. The CDR3 reads CASSQVNIGELFF. The CDR3 bases are TGTGCCAGCAGCCAAGTGAACATCGGGGAGCTGTTTTTT.

This clone appeared a few times. The chain recombines TRBV6-6 with TRBJ1-2, with a weak D call TRBD1 (5 bases). Germline V CDR1 and CDR2: MNHNY, SVGAGI (reference sequence). The V end was cut by 0 bases, the J end by 4 bases, with 9 bases between. The CDR3 loop spans 14 amino acids. The CDR3 nucleotides read TGTGCCAGCAGTTACTCGGGGGGGGTCTATGGCTACACCTTC. This sequence encodes CASSYSGGVYGYTF.

V usage is TRBV7-9 and J usage is TRBJ2-1, with D possibly matching TRBD2 (5 bases). This CDR3 comprises 15 residues. V was trimmed by 5 bases and J by 0 bases, leaving 11 bases between them. Germline V gives CDR1 SEHNR, CDR2 FQNEAQ (reference sequence). This chain's CDR3 is CASSSTRSSYNEQFF. The CDR3 DNA is TGTGCCAGCAGCAGCACTAGGAGCTCCTACAATGAGCAGTTCTTC.

This clone showed up just once. V usage is TRBV28 and J usage is TRBJ1-1; possibly TRBD1 for D (5 bases). The germline V and J ends were trimmed by 8 bases and 4 bases, with 17 bases remaining between them. There are 14 residues in the CDR3. The germline CDR1 and CDR2 sequences are MDHEN and SYDVKM. This CDR3 reads CASLTIQGTTEAFF. CDR3 nucleotide sequence: TGTGCCAGCCTTACCATTCAGGGAACCACTGAAGCTTTCTTT. The entire variable domain, with the rest obtained from reference TRBV28 and TRBJ1-1, is as follows: DVKVTQSSRYLVKRTGEKVFLECVQDMDHENMFWYRQDPGLGLRLIYFSYDVKMKEKGDIPEGYSVSREKKERFSLILESASTNQTSMYLCASLTIQGTTEAFFGQGTRLTVV.

This clone was detected once. The chain couples TRBV30 to TRBJ1-5; the match to TRBD1 covers 8 bases. The CDR3 covers 13 residues. J lost 5 bases, V lost 2 bases, and 2 bases had no gene match. Germline CDR1 reads GTSNPN; CDR2 reads SVGIG (reference sequence). The DNA of the CDR3 is TGTGCCTGGAGTAAACAGGGGGATCAGCCCCAGCATTTT. Protein: CAWSKQGDQPQHF.

The chain employs TRBV19 and TRBJ2-7; maybe TRBD2 (5 bases). The ends were cut back, 5 bases at V and 11 bases at J, with 19 bases in the middle. Germline assignment: CDR1 LNHDA and CDR2 SQIVND (reference sequence). This CDR3 is 13 amino acids long. CDR3 bases: TGTGCCAGTAGTCAAGCCCCGACCAAAGCGGAGTACTTC. Translating it yields CASSQAPTKAEYF.

The chain joins TRBV10-1 to TRBJ2-2; 7 bases are a match to TRBD2. Germline trimming cut 0 bases from V and 4 bases from J; bases unmatched to any gene: 5. Germline CDR1 WNHNN, CDR2 SYGVQD (reference sequence). The length of the CDR3 is 16 residues. Written as DNA, the CDR3 is TGCGCCAGCAGTGAGTCTCCTAGCGGTCGCACCGGGGAGCTGTTTTTT. Protein: CASSESPSGRTGELFF.

This chain links TRBV7-9 with TRBJ2-7; 14 nucleotides line up with TRBD2. Per the germline V gene, CDR1 is SEHNR and CDR2 is FQNEAQ (reference sequence). V lost 3 bases and J lost 3; bases outside the gene matches: 7. The CDR3 extends over 17 amino acids. The CDR3 DNA follows: TGTGCCAGCAGCTTGGGACTAGCGGGGGAAAGGGGCTACGAGCAGTACTTC. Protein product: CASSLGLAGERGYEQYF.

The rearrangement links TRBV6-4 to TRBJ2-1, with TRBD2 as a possible D gene (5 bases). The ends were cut back, 6 bases at V and 7 bases at J, with 16 bases in the middle. There are 14 residues in the CDR3. Germline lookup yields CDR1 MRHNA and CDR2 SNTAGT. CDR3 amino acids: CASREDGESNEQFF. DNA of the CDR3: TGTGCCAGCAGGGAGGACGGGGAGTCTAATGAGCAGTTCTTC.